This entry concerns a single T cell receptor beta chain. The PCR was carried out with 60 Vbeta primers and 13 Jbeta primers. The assay was immunoSEQ multiplex PCR, and TCRdb's table has in-frame clones only and misses some. Of about 150,000 clones in the sample, around 66% were seen once. The entry originates in a study of cytomegalovirus exposure and HLA in healthy donors. Trimming cost V 9 bases and J 6 bases; bases outside gene matches: 12. From germline, CDR1 is WSHSY and CDR2 SAAADI. CDR3 size: 14 residues. Material for sequencing was PBMCs. The V call is TRBV10-2, the J call TRBJ2-7; 9 nucleotides agree with TRBD1. The sequence was collected from a woman aged 25-40 years in good health and CMV-seropositive. The CDR3 loop is CASTSGTGRIEQYF. In DNA, the CDR3 is TGCGCCAGTACTTCCGGGACAGGGAGGATCGAGCAGTACTTC.